One sample yielded the 11 T cell receptor beta chains listed below, sequenced in a study of blood T cell repertoires in COVID-19. Using immunoSEQ multiplex PCR, the repertoire was profiled, and TCRdb retains in-frame clones only, with some absent. This table holds under 300,000 clones, roughly 83% found once. Sequencing was performed on peripheral blood. These receptors were taken from a woman older than 75 with acute or convalescent COVID-19.

DNA for the CDR3: TGTGCCAGCAGTCAAATAGCGGGGGGGCACAACAATGAGCAGTTCTTC. Its protein is CASSQIAGGHNNEQFF. The chain couples TRBV28 to TRBJ2-1; 11 positions agree with TRBD2. Germline CDR1 reads MDHEN; CDR2 reads SYDVKM. The V gene end was trimmed by 5 bases and the J gene end by 5 bases; junction bases not matched to a gene: 8. The CDR3 covers 16 residues.

The rearrangement uses TRBV7-2 and TRBJ1-6, with 8 bases aligning to TRBD1. The CDR3 spans 15 residues. Germline-derived CDR1 and CDR2 are SGHTA and FQGNSA. Trimming at V came to 5 bases and at J to 7 bases, leaving 7 bases not matched to a gene. The chain's CDR3 is CASSLDRGANSPLHF. CDR3 sequence (DNA): TGTGCCAGCAGCCTCGACAGGGGCGCGAATTCACCCCTCCACTTT.

This clone was seen only once. The V gene is TRBV28, the J gene TRBJ1-1; D is possibly TRBD1 (6 bases). V lost 6 bases and J lost 5, with 16 bases in between. Germline V gene lookup returns CDR1 MDHEN and CDR2 SYDVKM. This CDR3 has 14 amino acids. Written as DNA, the CDR3 is TGTGCCAGCAGCCCCACAGGGATGGTGACTGAAGCTTTCTTT. This translates into CASSPTGMVTEAFF.

V and J are TRBV6-5 and TRBJ2-7; 9 bases are a match to TRBD1. This CDR3 is 15 amino acids long. Germline CDR1 and CDR2: MNHEY and SVGAGI. V dropped 1 base and J dropped 3; count of bases not matched to a gene: 4. In DNA, the CDR3 is TGTGCCAGCAGTTACTTGGGGACAGGGAACTACGAGCAGTACTTC. It specifies CASSYLGTGNYEQYF.

This clone was observed a few times. The V gene is TRBV20-1, the J gene TRBJ1-5; TRBD1 is a possible D gene (5 bases). This CDR3 comprises 13 residues. Per germline, CDR1 DFQATT and CDR2 SNEGSKA (reference sequence). V dropped 3 bases and J dropped 5 bases, with 11 bases sitting between them. The CDR3 DNA reads as TGCAGTGCTAGTGCAGGGATCGATCAGCCCCAGCATTTT. Translation: CSASAGIDQPQHF.

The chain combines TRBV7-9 with TRBJ2-5, with 7 nucleotides matching TRBD1. The ends lost 3 bases at V and 4 bases at J; junction bases unmatched: 5. This CDR3 contains 14 residues. Germline CDR1 is SEHNR and CDR2 is FQNEAQ (reference sequence). The CDR3, as DNA: TGTGCCAGCAGCTTGGGGGACAGACGAGAGACCCAGTACTTC. Translating gives CASSLGDRRETQYF. Full variable domain (rest looked up from reference TRBV7-9 and TRBJ2-5): DTGVSQNPRHKITKRGQNVTFRCDPISEHNRLYWYRQTLGQGPEFLTYFQNEAQLEKSRLLSDRFSAERPKGSFSTLEIQRTEQGDSAMYLCASSLGDRRETQYFGPGTRLLVL.

This rearrangement joins TRBV2 to TRBJ1-6; 7 bases align to TRBD1. The CDR3 loop spans 16 amino acids. J was trimmed by 6 bases and V by 4 bases; bases with no gene match: 9. Germline CDR1 reads SNHLY; CDR2 reads FYNNEI. The CDR3 reads CASSVAGGNSNSPLHF. The CDR3 nucleotides are TGTGCCAGCAGTGTGGCAGGGGGGAATAGTAATTCACCCCTCCACTTT.

This clone was seen only a few times. This chain connects TRBV27 to TRBJ1-6; TRBD1 matches at 7 bases. Looked up from germline, CDR1 is MNHEY and CDR2 is SMNVEV (reference sequence). Losses at the gene ends were 1 base for V and 9 bases for J; bases not matched to a gene: 12. The CDR3 length is 17 residues. CDR3 amino acids: CASSLLAVRQGGSPLHF. CDR3 nucleotides: TGTGCCAGCAGTTTATTGGCGGTCCGACAGGGAGGTTCACCCCTCCACTTT.

The chain recombines TRBV11-1 with TRBJ1-1; D is unclear. Trimming took 5 bases from V and 5 from J, leaving 12 bases between them. The germline gives CDR1 SGHAT, CDR2 FQDESV (reference sequence). The CDR3 has 13 residues. CDR3: CASSVYRRTEAFF. The CDR3 DNA reads as TGTGCCAGCAGCGTATACAGAAGGACTGAAGCTTTCTTT.

This clone turned up a few times. The same CDR3 is also encoded by other DNA sequences in this sample. V and J are TRBV5-1 and TRBJ1-2; possibly TRBD1 for D (5 bases). The germline V and J ends were trimmed by 2 bases and 4 bases, with 15 bases remaining between them. In germline, CDR1 is SGHRS, CDR2 YFSETQ. CDR3 length equals 15 residues. CDR3 loop: CASSLGQGYGYGYTF. CDR3 coding DNA: TGCGCCAGCAGCTTAGGGCAGGGCTATGGCTATGGCTACACCTTC.

This clone was found once. This chain connects TRBV21-1 to TRBJ1-6. TRBV21-1 represents a pseudogene. The CDR3 covers 13 residues. This CDR3 is CASSRVGNSPLHF. The DNA of the CDR3 is TGTGCCAGCAGCCGGGTAGGCAACTCACCCCTCCACTTT.